The 10 T cell receptor beta chains listed next were all sequenced from one sample in a study of blood T cell repertoires in COVID-19. Assay: immunoSEQ multiplex PCR; the TCRdb copy retains only in-frame clones and omits some. In the table there are some 240,000 clones, 70% to 85% of which are singletons. Sequencing was performed on peripheral blood. The receptors shown here come from a woman over 75 with acute or convalescent COVID-19.

The chain recombines TRBV12-3 or TRBV12-4 with TRBJ1-2; weak D call: TRBD1 (5 bases). This CDR3 region has 13 residues. V gave up 5 bases and J gave up 7 bases, with 14 bases separating them. Written as DNA, the CDR3 is TGTGCCAGCAGTAGAACAGGACCCGCTGGCTACACCTTC. This codes for CASSRTGPAGYTF.

This clone was recorded a few times. The chain uses TRBV18 and TRBJ1-6, with a weak D call TRBD1 (5 bases). The V and J ends lost 4 bases and 10 bases respectively, with 11 bases between them. In germline, CDR1 is KGHSH, CDR2 LQKENI. CDR3 length equals 13 residues. CDR3 sequence (DNA): TGTGCCAGCTCACAAACAGGTTACTCACCCCTCCACTTT. It yields the protein CASSQTGYSPLHF.

This clone occurred a few times. J is TRBJ1-2 and V is TRBV5-4; a possible D gene is TRBD1 (5 bases). The CDR3 spans 16 residues. V was pared by 3 bases and J by 1 base, with 16 bases between. The germline V gene has CDR1 SGHNT and CDR2 YYREEE (reference sequence). The CDR3 coding sequence is TGTGCCAGCAGCTCGGGGGGGTTCGAGCTTAACTATGGCTACACCTTC. Protein: CASSSGGFELNYGYTF. Supplemented by reference TRBV5-4 and TRBJ1-2, the full variable domain reads ETGVTQSPTHLIKTRGQQVTLRCSSQSGHNTVSWYQQALGQGPQFIFQYYREEENGRGNFPPRFSGLQFPNYSSELNVNALELDDSALYLCASSSGGFELNYGYTFGSGTRLTVV.

CDR3 nucleotides: TGTGCCAGCAGCGTTTCGACATATCCCTACAATGAGCAGTTCTTC. This sequence encodes CASSVSTYPYNEQFF. J is TRBJ2-1 and V is TRBV9; no clear D. V shed 2 bases and J shed 2 bases, with 11 bases lying between them. CDR1 is SGDLS and CDR2 is YYNGEE in the germline V gene. The CDR3 has 15 amino acids.

The chain links TRBV5-1 to TRBJ1-1; D is possibly TRBD1 (5 bases). Germline CDR1 and CDR2: SGHRS and YFSETQ. The CDR3 covers 14 residues. V lost 5 bases, J lost 0 bases, and 11 bases lay in between. Here the CDR3 reads CASSHRFLNTEAFF. CDR3 sequence (DNA): TGCGCCAGCAGTCACAGGTTTTTGAACACTGAAGCTTTCTTT.

This clone has only a few counts. V and J are TRBV9 and TRBJ1-2; 10 bases fit TRBD1. Trimming cost V 0 bases and J 4 bases; bases outside gene matches: 0. Germline CDR1 and CDR2: SGDLS and YYNGEE. The CDR3 consists of 14 residues. Here the CDR3 reads CASSVGDRGYGYTF. The CDR3 bases are TGTGCCAGCAGCGTAGGGGACAGGGGCTATGGCTACACCTTC.

The chain recombines TRBV20-1 with TRBJ1-2; 8 bases line up with TRBD1. The CDR3 is 14 amino acids. Germline assignment: CDR1 DFQATT and CDR2 SNEGSKA (reference sequence). J gave up 3 bases and V 3 bases, and 6 bases lay outside the gene matches. CDR3 sequence: CSASKTGEHYGYTF. In nucleotides, the CDR3 is TGCAGTGCTAGTAAGACAGGGGAGCACTATGGCTACACCTTC.

This clone was counted a single time. The chain couples TRBV19 to TRBJ1-2, with a possible D match to TRBD1 (6 bases). This CDR3 comprises 14 residues. Trimming stripped 7 bases from V and 5 bases from J, with 17 bases between. Germline CDR1 reads LNHDA; CDR2 reads SQIVND (reference sequence). The CDR3 spells CASTTRGRVYGYTF. DNA of the CDR3: TGTGCCAGTACGACGCGGGGGCGGGTTTATGGCTACACCTTC. Looking up the rest from reference TRBV19 and TRBJ1-2 gives the full variable domain: DGGITQSPKYLFRKEGQNVTLSCEQNLNHDAMYWYRQDPGQGLRLIYYSQIVNDFQKGDIAEGYSVSREKKESFPLTVTSAQKNPTAFYLCASTTRGRVYGYTFGSGTRLTVV.

The chain uses TRBV7-3 and TRBJ1-5; D remains ambiguous. Germline CDR1 SGHTA, CDR2 FQGTGA. Trimming pared 2 bases from V and 4 bases from J, leaving 3 bases between. The CDR3 has 12 amino acids. The CDR3 here is CASSLYNQPQHF. Here the CDR3 DNA reads TGTGCCAGCAGCTTATATAATCAGCCCCAGCATTTT. Looking up the rest from reference TRBV7-3 and TRBJ1-5 gives the full variable domain: GAGVSQTPSNKVTEKGKYVELRCDPISGHTALYWYRQSLGQGPEFLIYFQGTGAADDSGLPNDRFFAVRPEGSVSTLKIQRTERGDSAVYLCASSLYNQPQHFGDGTRLSIL.

The chain combines TRBV5-1 with TRBJ2-5; TRBD2 matches 11 bases. CDR1 SGHRS and CDR2 YFSETQ come from the germline V gene. The length of the CDR3 is 16 residues. V lost 0 bases and J lost 4; bases outside the gene matches: 5. The chain's CDR3 is CASSLDSGGAGETQYF. CDR3 coding DNA: TGCGCCAGCAGCTTGGATAGCGGGGGGGCCGGAGAGACCCAGTACTTC.